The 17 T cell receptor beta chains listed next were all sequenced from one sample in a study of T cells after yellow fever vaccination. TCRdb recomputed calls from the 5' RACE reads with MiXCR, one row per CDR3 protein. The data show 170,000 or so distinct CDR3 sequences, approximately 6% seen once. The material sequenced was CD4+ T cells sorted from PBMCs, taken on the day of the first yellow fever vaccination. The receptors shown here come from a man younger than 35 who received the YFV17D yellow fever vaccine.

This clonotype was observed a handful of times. This chain's CDR3 is CASRPDMRLTLHF. The CDR3 DNA follows: TGTGCCAGCAGACCGGACATGCGTCTGACCCTCCACTTT. V gene TRBV6-2 or TRBV6-3 combines with J gene TRBJ1-6; weak D call: TRBD1 (5 bases). CDR3 length equals 13 residues. Per the germline V gene, CDR1 is MNHEY and CDR2 is SVGEGT. Trimming took off 6 bases at V and 14 bases at J, with 17 bases between the two ends.

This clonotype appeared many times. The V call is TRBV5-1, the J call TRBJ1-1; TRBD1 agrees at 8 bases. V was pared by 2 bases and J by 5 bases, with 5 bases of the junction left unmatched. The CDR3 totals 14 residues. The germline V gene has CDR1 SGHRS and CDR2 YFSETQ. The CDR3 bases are TGCGCCAGCAGCTTTATGACAGGGGCTACTGAAGCTTTCTTT. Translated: CASSFMTGATEAFF. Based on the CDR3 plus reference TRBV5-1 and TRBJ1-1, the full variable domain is KAGVTQTPRYLIKTRGQQVTLSCSPISGHRSVSWYQQTPGQGLQFLFEYFSETQRNKGNFPGRFSGRQFSNSRSEMNVSTLELGDSALYLCASSFMTGATEAFFGQGTRLTVV.

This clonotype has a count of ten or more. CDR3 sequence: CASSLNQRGTQYF. CDR3 in DNA: TGTGCCAGCAGCTTAAACCAACGTGGTACGCAGTATTTT. The chain recombines TRBV7-3 with TRBJ2-3; D unclear. The germline V gene has CDR1 SGHTA and CDR2 FQGTGA. The V and J ends lost 1 base and 8 bases respectively, with 10 bases between them. This CDR3 comprises 13 residues.

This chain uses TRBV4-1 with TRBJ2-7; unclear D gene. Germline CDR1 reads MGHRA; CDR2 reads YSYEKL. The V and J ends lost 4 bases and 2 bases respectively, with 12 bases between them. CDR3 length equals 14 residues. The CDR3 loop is CASSPLGSTYEQYF. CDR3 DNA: TGCGCCAGCAGCCCCCTAGGGTCCACCTACGAGCAGTACTTC.

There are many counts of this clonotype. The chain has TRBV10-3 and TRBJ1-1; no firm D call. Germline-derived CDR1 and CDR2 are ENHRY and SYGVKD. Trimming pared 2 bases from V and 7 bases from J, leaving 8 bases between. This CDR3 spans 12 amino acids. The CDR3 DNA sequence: TGTGCCATCAGTGAGAGTTGGGGTGAAGCTTTCTTT. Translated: CAISESWGEAFF.

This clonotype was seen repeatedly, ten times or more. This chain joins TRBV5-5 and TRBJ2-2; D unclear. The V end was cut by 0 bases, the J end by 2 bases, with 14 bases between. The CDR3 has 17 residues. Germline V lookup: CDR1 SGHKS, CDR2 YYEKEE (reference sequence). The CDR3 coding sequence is TGTGCCAGCAGCTTGGGGCCTTATACAACTAACACCGGGGAGCTGTTTTTT. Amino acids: CASSLGPYTTNTGELFF.

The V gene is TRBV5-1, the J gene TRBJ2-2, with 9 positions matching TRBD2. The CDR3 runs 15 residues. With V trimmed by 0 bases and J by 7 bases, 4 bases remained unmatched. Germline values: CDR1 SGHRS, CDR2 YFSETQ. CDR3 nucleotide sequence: TGCGCCAGCAGCTTGGGGACTAGCGCGGACGGGGAGCTGTTTTTT. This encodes CASSLGTSADGELFF.

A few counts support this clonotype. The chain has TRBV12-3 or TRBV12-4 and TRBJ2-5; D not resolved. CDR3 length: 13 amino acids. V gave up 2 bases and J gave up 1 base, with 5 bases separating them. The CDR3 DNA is TGTGCCAGCAGTTTAAATGGCCAAGAGACCCAGTACTTC. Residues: CASSLNGQETQYF.

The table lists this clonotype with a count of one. The CDR3 DNA sequence: TGTGCCAGCAGTTCGGGACAGGCCTATAGCTATGGCTACACCTTC. This sequence encodes CASSSGQAYSYGYTF. The rearrangement joins TRBV27 to TRBJ1-2, with 8 bases fitting TRBD1. The CDR3 runs 15 residues. Germline V lookup: CDR1 MNHEY, CDR2 SMNVEV (reference sequence). With V trimmed by 4 bases and J by 4 bases, 8 bases remained unmatched.

CDR3 sequence reads: CASSMIDSLAKNIQYF. CDR3 DNA sequence: TGTGCCAGCAGCATGATTGACAGTCTAGCCAAAAACATTCAGTACTTC. The V call is TRBV5-6, the J call TRBJ2-4, with D possibly being TRBD1 (5 bases). V lost 4 bases to trimming and J lost 0 bases, with 14 bases between them. CDR1 is SGHDT, CDR2 YYEEEE, per germline. This CDR3 spans 16 amino acids.

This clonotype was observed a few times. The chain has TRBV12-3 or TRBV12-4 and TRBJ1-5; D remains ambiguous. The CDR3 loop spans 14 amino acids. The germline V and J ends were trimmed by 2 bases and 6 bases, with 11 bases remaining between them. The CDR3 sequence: CASSLNGRVQPQHF. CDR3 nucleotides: TGTGCCAGCAGTTTAAATGGAAGGGTTCAGCCCCAGCATTTT.

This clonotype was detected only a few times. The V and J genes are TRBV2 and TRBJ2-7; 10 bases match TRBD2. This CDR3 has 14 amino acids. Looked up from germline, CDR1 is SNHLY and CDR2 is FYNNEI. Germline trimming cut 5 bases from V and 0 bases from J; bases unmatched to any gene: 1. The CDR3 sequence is CASSRTSGSYEQYF. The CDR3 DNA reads TGTGCCAGCAGTCGGACTAGCGGCTCCTACGAGCAGTACTTC.

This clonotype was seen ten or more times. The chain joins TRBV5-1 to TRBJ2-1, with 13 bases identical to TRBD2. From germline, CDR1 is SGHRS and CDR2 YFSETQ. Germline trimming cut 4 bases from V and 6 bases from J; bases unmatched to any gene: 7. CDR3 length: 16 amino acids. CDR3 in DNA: TGCGCCAGCAGCCCACAACTAGCGGGGGGGGTCAATGAGCAGTTCTTC. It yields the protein CASSPQLAGGVNEQFF.

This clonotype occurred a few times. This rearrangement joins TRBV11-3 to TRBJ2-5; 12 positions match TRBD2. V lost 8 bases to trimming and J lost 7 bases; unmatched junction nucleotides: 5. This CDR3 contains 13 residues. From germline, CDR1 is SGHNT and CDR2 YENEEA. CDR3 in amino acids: CASAQTSGGTQYF. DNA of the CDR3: TGTGCCAGCGCCCAGACTAGCGGGGGGACCCAGTACTTC.

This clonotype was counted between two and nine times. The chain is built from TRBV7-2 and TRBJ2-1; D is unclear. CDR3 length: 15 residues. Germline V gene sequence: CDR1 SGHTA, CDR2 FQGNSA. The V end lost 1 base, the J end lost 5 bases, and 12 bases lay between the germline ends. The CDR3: CASSLGYSRDNEQFF. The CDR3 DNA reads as TGTGCCAGCAGCTTAGGGTATTCGAGAGACAATGAGCAGTTCTTC.

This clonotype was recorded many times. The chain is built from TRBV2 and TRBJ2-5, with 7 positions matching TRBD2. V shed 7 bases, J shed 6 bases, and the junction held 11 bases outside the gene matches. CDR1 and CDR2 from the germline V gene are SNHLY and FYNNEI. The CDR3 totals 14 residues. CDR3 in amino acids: CASTFWGGPQTQYF. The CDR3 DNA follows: TGTGCCAGCACCTTTTGGGGGGGACCTCAGACCCAGTACTTC.

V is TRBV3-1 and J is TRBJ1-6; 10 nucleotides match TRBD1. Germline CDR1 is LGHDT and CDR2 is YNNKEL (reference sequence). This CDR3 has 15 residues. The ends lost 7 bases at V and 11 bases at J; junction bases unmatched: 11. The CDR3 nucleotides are TGTGCCAGCACCCACCAGGGACAGGGGAACCCACCCCTCCACTTT. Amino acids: CASTHQGQGNPPLHF.